This T cell receptor beta chain stems from a study of CD8 T cells in Susac syndrome. The study's findings and limits: That the number of individuals in its TCR sequencing and HLA analysis was relatively small was acknowledged by the study.

After extraction with the RNeasy kit, roughly 0.45 to 1 ug of the RNA was reverse transcribed using random hexamers. Amplification of the TCR beta CDR3 was carried out by immunoSEQ multiplex PCR, which spanned a total of 54 Vbeta and 13 Jbeta segments. MiXCR was run by TCRdb on the immunoSEQ multiplex PCR reads, yielding one entry per CDR3 protein. The sample yields 200,000 or so distinct CDR3 sequences, approximately 90% seen once. On this clonotype: The antigen remains undetermined.

CD8+ and CD4+ T cells taken from blood had their TCR beta sequenced. Negative isolation was applied to CD8+ and CD4+ T cells, and FACS enrichment was applied to TEMRA cells. The receptor comes from a human donor with multiple sclerosis. The material sequenced was CD8+ T cells from PBMCs.

CDR3 in amino acids: CASSSTRATGQPQHF. In DNA, the CDR3 is TGTGCCAGCAGTTCGACCCGAGCTACCGGTCAGCCCCAGCATTTT. The chain combines TRBV27 with TRBJ1-5; D remains ambiguous. The length of the CDR3 is 15 residues. The V gene's germline CDR1 is MNHEY and CDR2 SMNVEV (reference sequence). Trimming left V 4 bases short and J 6 bases short, with 16 bases between.